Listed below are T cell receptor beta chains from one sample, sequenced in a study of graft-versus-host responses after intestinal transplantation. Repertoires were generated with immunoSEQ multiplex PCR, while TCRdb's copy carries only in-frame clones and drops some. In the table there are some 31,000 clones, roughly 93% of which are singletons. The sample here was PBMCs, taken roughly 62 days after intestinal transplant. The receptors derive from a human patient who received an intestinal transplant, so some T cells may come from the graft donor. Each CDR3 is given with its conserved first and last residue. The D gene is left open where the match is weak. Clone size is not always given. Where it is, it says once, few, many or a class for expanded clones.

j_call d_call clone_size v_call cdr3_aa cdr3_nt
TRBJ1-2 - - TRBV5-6 CASSLDSPYNYGYTF TGTGCCAGCAGCTTGGACAGCCCATATAACTATGGCTACACCTTC
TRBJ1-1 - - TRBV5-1 CASSVSRGTEAFF TGCGCCAGCAGTGTTTCCAGGGGTACTGAAGCTTTCTTT
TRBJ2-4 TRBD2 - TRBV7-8 CASSSTSGRAHF TGTGCCAGCAGCTCCACTAGCGGGAGGGCCCACTTC
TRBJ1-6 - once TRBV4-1 CASSHFLTGSGSPLHF TGCGCCAGCAGCCACTTTTTAACAGGGTCGGGTTCACCCCTCCACTTT
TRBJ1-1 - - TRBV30 CAWSDRVFTEAFF TGTGCCTGGAGTGACAGGGTATTTACTGAAGCTTTCTTT
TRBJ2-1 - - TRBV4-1 CASSQIQGNNEQFF TGCGCCAGCAGCCAAATACAGGGAAACAATGAGCAGTTCTTC
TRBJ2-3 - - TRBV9 CASSARLGLTDTQYF TGTGCCAGCAGCGCGCGGCTAGGGCTAACAGATACGCAGTATTTT
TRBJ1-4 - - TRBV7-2 CASSYPTGFTNEKLFF TGTGCCAGCAGTTACCCCACAGGGTTCACAAATGAAAAACTGTTTTTT
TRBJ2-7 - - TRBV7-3 CASSSIGPGNYEQYF TGTGCCAGCAGCTCAATTGGGCCAGGAAACTACGAGCAGTACTTC
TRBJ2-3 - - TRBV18 CASPGGTPAPDTQYF TGTGCCAGCCCGGGTGGGACCCCGGCCCCAGATACGCAGTATTTT
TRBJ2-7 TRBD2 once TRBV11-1 CASSPYPSIAGGVYEQYF TGTGCCAGCAGCCCCTACCCCTCAATAGCGGGAGGGGTCTACGAGCAGTACTTC
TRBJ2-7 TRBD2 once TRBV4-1 CASSQDGTSGYEQYF TGCGCCAGCAGCCAAGACGGGACTAGCGGCTACGAGCAGTACTTC
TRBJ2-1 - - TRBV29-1 CSPSGDSEQFF TGCAGCCCCTCAGGAGACTCTGAGCAGTTCTTC
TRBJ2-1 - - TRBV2 CASSVSMSSYNEQFF TGTGCCAGCAGTGTTTCGATGAGCTCCTACAATGAGCAGTTCTTC
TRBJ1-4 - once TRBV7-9 CASSPEVTEKLFF TGTGCCAGCAGCCCCGAGGTCACTGAAAAACTGTTTTTT
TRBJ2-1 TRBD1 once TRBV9 CASSAGTGYNEQFF TGTGCCAGCAGCGCCGGGACAGGATACAATGAGCAGTTCTTC
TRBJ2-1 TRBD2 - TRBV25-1 CASRGLAGAVYNEQFF TGTGCCAGCAGAGGACTAGCGGGAGCCGTCTACAATGAGCAGTTCTTC
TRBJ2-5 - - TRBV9 CASSEGGGQETQYF TGTGCCAGCAGCGAAGGTGGGGGGCAAGAGACCCAGTACTTC
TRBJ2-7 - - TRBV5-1 CASSPRLDNIPYEQYF TGCGCCAGCAGCCCACGATTAGACAACATACCCTACGAGCAGTACTTC
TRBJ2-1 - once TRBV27 CASSLLARKSDEQFF TGTGCCAGCAGTTTACTAGCCAGGAAGAGCGATGAGCAGTTCTTC
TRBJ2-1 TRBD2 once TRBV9 CASGPAGVGNEQFF TGTGCCAGCGGTCCAGCGGGAGTGGGTAATGAGCAGTTCTTC
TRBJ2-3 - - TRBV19 CASSIDASTDTQYF TGTGCCAGTAGTATAGACGCTAGCACAGATACGCAGTATTTT
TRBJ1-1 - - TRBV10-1 CASSDWDTEAFF TGCGCCAGCAGTGACTGGGACACTGAAGCTTTCTTT
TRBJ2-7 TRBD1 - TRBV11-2 CASSLTAGGMYFYEQYF TGTGCCAGCAGCTTAACGGCAGGGGGAATGTACTTCTACGAGCAGTACTTC
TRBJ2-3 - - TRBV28 CASRATYNTDTQYF TGTGCCAGCAGGGCTACGTATAACACAGATACGCAGTATTTT
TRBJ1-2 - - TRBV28 CASSSLGTLYGYTF TGTGCCAGCAGTTCGCTAGGTACTCTCTATGGCTACACCTTC
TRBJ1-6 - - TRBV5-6 CASSLDGLGDSPLHF TGTGCCAGCAGCTTGGACGGGCTCGGGGATTCACCCCTCCACTTT
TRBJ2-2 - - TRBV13 CASRNSDDGSTGELFF TGTGCCAGCAGAAACTCGGACGACGGAAGTACCGGGGAGCTGTTTTTT
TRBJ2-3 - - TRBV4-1 CASSQDDCPPDTQYF TGCGCCAGCAGCCAAGACGACTGTCCCCCAGATACGCAGTATTTT
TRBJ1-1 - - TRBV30 CAWSLRGYGHTEAFF TGTGCCTGGAGTCTGAGGGGTTACGGGCACACTGAAGCTTTCTTT
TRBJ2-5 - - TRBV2 CASSGGDTFETQYF TGTGCCAGCAGTGGGGGCGATACTTTCGAGACCCAGTACTTC
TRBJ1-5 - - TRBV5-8 CASSLSSGTFNDGNQPQHF TGTGCCAGCAGCTTGTCTTCGGGTACGTTTAATGATGGCAATCAGCCCCAGCATTTT
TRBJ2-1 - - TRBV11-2 CASSLASAEQFF TGTGCCAGCAGCTTAGCGTCGGCGGAGCAGTTCTTC
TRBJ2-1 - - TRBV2 CASSERFGGLPYNEQFF TGTGCCAGCAGTGAACGTTTTGGGGGATTACCTTACAATGAGCAGTTCTTC
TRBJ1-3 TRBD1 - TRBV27 CASSGKGQGTGNTIYF TGTGCCAGCAGTGGGAAAGGACAGGGGACTGGAAACACCATATATTTT
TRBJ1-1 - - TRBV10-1 CASRHRVRAFF TGCGCCAGCAGACACCGCGTTAGGGCTTTCTTT
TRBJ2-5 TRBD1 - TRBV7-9 CASSRTGRETQYF TGTGCCAGCAGCCGGACAGGGCGCGAGACCCAGTACTTC
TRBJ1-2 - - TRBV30 CAWSVPGPRFVYGYTF TGTGCCTGGAGTGTACCGGGACCGCGGTTTGTCTATGGCTACACCTTC
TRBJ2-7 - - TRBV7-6 CASSPSPTYEQYF TGTGCCAGCAGCCCATCTCCCACCTACGAGCAGTACTTC
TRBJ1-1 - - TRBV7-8 CASSLAKGYMSTEAFF TGTGCCAGCAGCTTAGCGAAGGGGTATATGAGCACTGAAGCTTTCTTT
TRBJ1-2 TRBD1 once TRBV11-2 CASSLAGTGDYGYTF TGTGCCAGCAGCTTAGCCGGGACAGGGGACTATGGCTACACCTTC
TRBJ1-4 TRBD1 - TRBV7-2 CASSFGTGVEKLFF TGTGCCAGCAGCTTCGGGACAGGGGTTGAAAAACTGTTTTTT
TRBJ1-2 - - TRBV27 CASSLGAGLGYTF TGTGCCAGCAGTTTAGGGGCAGGGTTGGGCTACACCTTC
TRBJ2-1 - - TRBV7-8 CASSSGDTTYNEQFF TGTGCCAGCAGCTCCGGGGACACCACCTACAATGAGCAGTTCTTC
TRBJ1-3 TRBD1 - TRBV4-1 CASSRPSGGDTLYGNTIYF TGCGCCAGCAGCCGACCATCAGGGGGAGATACTTTATACGGAAACACCATATATTTT
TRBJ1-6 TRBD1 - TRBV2 CASTPRTGDSPLHF TGTGCCAGCACCCCGAGGACAGGGGACTCACCCCTCCACTTT
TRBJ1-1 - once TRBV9 CASSPPAGGGTEAFF TGTGCCAGCAGCCCCCCGGCGGGGGGCGGCACTGAAGCTTTCTTT
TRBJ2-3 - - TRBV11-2 CASSLDELPSTDTQYF TGTGCCAGCAGCTTAGATGAACTACCGAGCACAGATACGCAGTATTTT
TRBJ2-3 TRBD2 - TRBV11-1 CASSSGLAGGVFPTDTQYF TGTGCCAGCAGCTCGGGACTAGCGGGAGGAGTTTTCCCCACAGATACGCAGTATTTT
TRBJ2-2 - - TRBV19 CASSVQVRGTGELFF TGTGCCAGTAGCGTACAGGTCAGAGGCACCGGGGAGCTGTTTTTT